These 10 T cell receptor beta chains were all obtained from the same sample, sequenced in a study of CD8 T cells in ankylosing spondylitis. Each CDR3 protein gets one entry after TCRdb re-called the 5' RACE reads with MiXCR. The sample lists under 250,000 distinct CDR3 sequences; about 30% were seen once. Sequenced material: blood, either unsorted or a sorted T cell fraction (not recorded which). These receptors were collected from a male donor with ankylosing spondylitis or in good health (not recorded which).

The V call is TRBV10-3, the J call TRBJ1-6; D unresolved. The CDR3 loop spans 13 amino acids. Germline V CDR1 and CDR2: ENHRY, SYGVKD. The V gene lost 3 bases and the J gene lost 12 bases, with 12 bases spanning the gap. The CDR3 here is CAISELGTGPLHF. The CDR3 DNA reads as TGTGCCATCAGTGAATTAGGCACTGGACCCCTCCACTTT.

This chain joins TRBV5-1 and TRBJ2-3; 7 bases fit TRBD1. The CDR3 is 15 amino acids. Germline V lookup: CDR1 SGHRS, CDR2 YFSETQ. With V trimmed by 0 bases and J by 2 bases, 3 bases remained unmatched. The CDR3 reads CASSLGQGTTDTQYF. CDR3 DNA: TGCGCCAGCAGCTTGGGACAGGGCACCACAGATACGCAGTATTTT.

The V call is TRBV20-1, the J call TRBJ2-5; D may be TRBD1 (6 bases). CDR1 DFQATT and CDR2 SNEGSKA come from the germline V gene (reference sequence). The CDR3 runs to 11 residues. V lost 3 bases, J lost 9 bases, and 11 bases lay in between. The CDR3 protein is CSASKQGPQYF. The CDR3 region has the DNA TGCAGTGCTAGCAAACAGGGTCCCCAGTACTTC.

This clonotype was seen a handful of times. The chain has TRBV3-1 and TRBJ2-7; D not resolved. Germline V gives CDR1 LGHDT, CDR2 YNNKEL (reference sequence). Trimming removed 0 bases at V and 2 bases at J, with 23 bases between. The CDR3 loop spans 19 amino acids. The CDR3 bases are TGTGCCAGCAGCCAAGATCGGTTGCTTGAGACCGAAAACGCCTACGAGCAGTACTTC. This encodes CASSQDRLLETENAYEQYF.

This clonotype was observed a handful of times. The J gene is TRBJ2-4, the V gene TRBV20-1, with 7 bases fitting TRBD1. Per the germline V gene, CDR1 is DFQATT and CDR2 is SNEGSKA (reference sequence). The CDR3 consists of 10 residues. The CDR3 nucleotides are TGCAGAGCAGGGGGAAACATTCAGTACTTC. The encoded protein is CRAGGNIQYF.

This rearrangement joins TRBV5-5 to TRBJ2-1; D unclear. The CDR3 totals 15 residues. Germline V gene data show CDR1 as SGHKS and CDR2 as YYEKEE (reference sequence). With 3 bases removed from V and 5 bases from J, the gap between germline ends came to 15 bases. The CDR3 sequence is CASSSLRDLNNEQFF. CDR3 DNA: TGTGCCAGCAGCTCCCTTCGAGACTTAAACAATGAGCAGTTCTTC.

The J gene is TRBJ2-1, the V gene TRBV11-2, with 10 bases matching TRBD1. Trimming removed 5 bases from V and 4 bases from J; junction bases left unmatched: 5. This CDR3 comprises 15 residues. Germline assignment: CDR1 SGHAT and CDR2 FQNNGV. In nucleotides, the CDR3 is TGTGCCAGCAGCCCCGCGGACAGGGGGTACAATGAGCAGTTCTTC. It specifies CASSPADRGYNEQFF.

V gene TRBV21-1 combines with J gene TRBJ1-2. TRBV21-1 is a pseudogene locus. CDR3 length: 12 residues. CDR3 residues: CASSKPHYGYTF. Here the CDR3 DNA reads TGTGCCAGCAGCAAACCACACTATGGCTACACCTTC.

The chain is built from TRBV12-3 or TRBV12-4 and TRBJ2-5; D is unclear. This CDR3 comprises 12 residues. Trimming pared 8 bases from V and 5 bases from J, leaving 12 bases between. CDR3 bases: TGTGCCAGCGCCGCGTCTCTGGAGACCCAGTACTTC. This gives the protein CASAASLETQYF.

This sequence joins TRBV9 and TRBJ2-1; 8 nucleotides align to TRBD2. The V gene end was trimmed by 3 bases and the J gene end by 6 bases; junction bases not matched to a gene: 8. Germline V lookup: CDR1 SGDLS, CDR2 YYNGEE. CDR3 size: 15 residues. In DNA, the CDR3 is TGTGCCAGCAGCGGCCCGCTAGCGGGTTTCAATGAGCAGTTCTTC. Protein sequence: CASSGPLAGFNEQFF.